This T cell receptor (beta chain) was profiled in a study of T-cell memory formation after mild COVID-19 (dated by TCRdb to about 2021). In the study overall: TCR sequence clusters from the two donors were found to be largely donor specific. Two young, previously healthy adult volunteers made up the cohort, one male and one female. In two donors, T-cell clones that expanded and contracted after mild COVID-19 were followed by sequencing TCRalpha and TCRbeta repertoires longitudinally. What the work shows at the level of the full study, not this receptor alone: From day 15 to 85, contracting clones showed balanced CD4/CD8 phenotypes, whereas a second wave of clones that expanded from day 15 to 37 leaned towards CD4+. Contracting CD4+ clones appeared mostly in the CM and EM memory subsets, whereas CD8+ clones were enriched in EMRA. The study included only a couple of mild cases, and larger cohorts that include severe cases with pre-infection samples were judged to be necessary. Some responding clones were detected in pre-infection memory, suggesting pre-existing cross-reactive memory T cells joined the SARS-CoV-2 response. Whether the second-wave clones peaking on day 37 were SARS-CoV-2 specific was not confirmed.

For this clonotype: Its antigen is unknown. Base quality data are lacking; no much larger clone is found one base away.

PBMCs were isolated by Ficoll-Paque density gradient centrifugation. The V end gives up 5 bases and the J end 4 bases, leaving 4 bases in the junction not matched to a gene. Including the terminal cysteine and phenylalanine, the CDR3 comprises 13 residues. Only the CDR3 part of the read is kept: 39 bases, read in frame from the first base. The germline V gene sets CDR1 to SGHTA and CDR2 to FQGTGA. Data came from an Illumina NovaSeq 6000. TCRalpha and TCRbeta cDNA libraries were built by 5'RACE with constant-segment primers, adding sample barcodes and unique molecular identifiers. RNA was extracted from every sample with Trizol reagent. Amplification of the libraries took two PCR steps, and the second step added a second sample barcode plus Illumina TruSeq adapters. Sequencing of libraries was performed on an Illumina NovaSeq with 2 x 150 bp paired-end reads. The authors' analysis ran thus. Demultiplexing of reads and collapsing into UMI-guided consensus sequences were performed with migec v1.2.7. Using mixcr v2.1.11, UMI consensuses were aligned to TRA and TRB V and J templates and then assembled into clonotypes. A clonotype was counted as expanded or contracted only when both edgeR and NoisET called the clonotype significant, with the noise models trained on biological replicates. edgeR calls used a false discovery rate-adjusted p below 0.01 and a log2 fold-change threshold of 1. As an exploratory analysis of dynamics, max-normalized trajectories of the 1000 most abundant clonotypes were examined with PCA combined with hierarchical clustering. The CD4 or CD8 phenotype of responding clones was assigned using the separately sequenced CD4+ and CD8+ repertoires. In TCRdb, the public reads were trimmed at Q25 with fastp and aligned with MiXCR, with productive beta chains retained. Rows are unified per CDR3 protein, each entry keeping the most common DNA and genes. Clone size and V and J calls follow TCRdb, not the original study. The sample table lists 300,000 to 400,000 distinct CDR3 sequences, less than 20% of them with a count of one. The ten largest clones add up to around 24% of the sample.

The origin of this receptor is a man younger than 30 who had mild COVID-19 (a few samples of this study predate the infection). The sample titles of this study are shuffled in the database, so cell type and time point are left out; the donor was told from shared clones. Recombination linked TRBV7-3 to TRBJ1-1, and TRBD1 aligns with 7 junction nucleotides. Input material: PBMCs or a T cell subset sorted from them (not recorded which). The nucleotide sequence reads TGTGCCAGCAGCCCGGACAGGCGCACTGAAGCTTTCTTT. This codes for CASSPDRRTEAFF.